This TCR beta chain was found in a study of graft-versus-host responses after intestinal transplantation (dated by TCRdb to about 2021). In the study overall: The transplants that recipients got were multivisceral, liver-intestinal, or isolated intestinal. Every recipient was given anti-thymocyte globulin induction, then maintenance tacrolimus and steroids for about 3 years. Graft-versus-host and host-versus-graft alloreactive T cell clones were tracked in the graft, circulation and bone marrow after intestinal transplantation using bulk TCR-beta CDR3 sequencing. Alloreactive clones were identified by sequencing pre-transplant mixed lymphocyte reaction products and comparing these products with unstimulated pre-transplant donor and recipient T cells. Of the 20 to 25 intestinal transplant recipients enrolled in the cohort, one of whom was a retransplant, 3 patients without pretransplant specimens were excluded. A peak of at least 4% donor T cells among recipient peripheral blood mononuclear cells was the definition used for donor T cell macrochimerism. Rather than being sequenced by the commercial service, samples from a few later patients were sequenced in-house on an Illumina MiSeq and processed with MiXCR. Broader findings and caveats from the paper: Patients with donor T cell macrochimerism had high GvH to HvG T cell clonal ratios in their allografts. The conclusions were limited by the relatively low number and heterogeneity of the intestinal transplant patients. GvH clones were detected in recipient bone marrow, and some of these GvH clones were observed earlier in ileal mucosa or blood, consistent with an intestinal mucosal origin. Peak levels of circulating GvH clones were associated with declines in HvG clones early after transplant.

For CDR1 and CDR2, the germline V gene lists SGHVS and FQNEAQ. The V end loses 4 bases and the J end loses 4 bases, and a stretch of 11 bases separates them. The CDR3 sequence holds 13 residues, the cysteine and valine included. Only CDR3 DNA remains: 39 bases, in frame from the first base. Preparation of the library involved the immunoSEQ multiplex PCR assay. Adaptive Biotechnologies carried out high-throughput TCR-beta CDR3 sequencing of genomic DNA for most patients. As for the original processing: Adaptive's ImmunoSEQ software supplied the TCR sequencing data for around 19 patients, while MiXCR and VDJtools were used to process a few other patients. CDR3 nucleotide sequences shared between donor and recipient were removed because their origin could not be assigned. To be classed as alloreactive, a clone needed at least 2-fold expansion over unstimulated cells and a minimum CFSE-low frequency of 0.002% (template counts) or 0.001% (read counts). Clones were considered mappable if detected in sequenced pre-transplant spleen, lymph node, or MLR CFSE-low populations of the donor or recipient. Cumulative frequency of alloreactive clones was calculated as a percentage of all sequences weighted by copy number. TCRdb carries this immuneACCESS record with in-frame sequences only. Its versions omit some clonotypes, under half of them owing to an unresolved V gene in the studies checked, with the rest unexplained. From that table come the V and J calls and clone size; the DNA was used to work out D and trimming. This sample holds about 14,000 clones; around three quarters were observed only once. Around 4% of the sample comes from the top ten.

Dithiothreitol, EDTA incubations and collagenase D digestion were used to isolate intraepithelial and lamina propria lymphocytes from graft specimens. Bulk TCR-beta sequencing was performed on serial intestinal graft biopsy specimens collected as late as 600 days after transplant. For this clone: Its antigen remains unidentified. Per-base qualities were not stored, and no clone one base away is much larger.

Sequences were derived from ileum tissue, sampled about 26 days after intestinal transplant. The TCR was taken from a human patient who received an intestinal transplant, so some T cells may come from the graft donor. The chain couples TRBV7-8 to TRBJ2-7, with the identity of the D gene unclear. The DNA reads TGTGCCAGCAGCTATAGCTCTACTTACGAGCAGTACGTC. It translates to CASSYSSTYEQYV.